The subject of this entry is one T cell receptor (beta chain). Assay used: immunoSEQ multiplex PCR; TCRdb lists only in-frame clones, some missing. The sample holds roughly 710,000 clones, 70% to 90% seen once. This record belongs to a study of shared T cell receptors in the human thymus. The same sample was also used in a study of human thymus T cells. From that paper: Healthy Finnish infants undergoing corrective surgery for congenital heart defects were the donors. Thymic samples were excised during corrective heart operations. Related research described thymic repertoires that were highly overlapping among unrelated individuals.

The sequencing input was thymocytes. This sequence was found in a girl less than two years old with a congenital heart defect.

Here the CDR3 reads CASSIGPVRSPLHF. DNA of the CDR3: TGTGCCAGTAGTATTGGGCCGGTCCGGTCACCCCTCCACTTT. The chain uses TRBV19 and TRBJ1-6; no reliable D call. Germline V gives CDR1 LNHDA, CDR2 SQIVND (reference sequence). The CDR3 has 14 residues. Trimming cost V 3 bases and J 10 bases, with 13 bases left between them.